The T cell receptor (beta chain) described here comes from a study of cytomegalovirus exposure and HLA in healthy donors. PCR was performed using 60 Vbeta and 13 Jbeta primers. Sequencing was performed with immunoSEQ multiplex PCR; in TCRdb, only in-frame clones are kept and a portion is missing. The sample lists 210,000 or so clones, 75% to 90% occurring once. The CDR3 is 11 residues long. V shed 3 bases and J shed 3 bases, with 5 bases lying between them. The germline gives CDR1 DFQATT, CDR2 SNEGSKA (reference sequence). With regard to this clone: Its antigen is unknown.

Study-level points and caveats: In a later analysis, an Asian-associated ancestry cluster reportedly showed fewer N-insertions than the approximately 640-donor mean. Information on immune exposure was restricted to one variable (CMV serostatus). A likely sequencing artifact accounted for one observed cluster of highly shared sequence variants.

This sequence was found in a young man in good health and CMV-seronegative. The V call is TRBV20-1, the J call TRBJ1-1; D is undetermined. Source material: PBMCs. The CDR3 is CSASLYTEAFF. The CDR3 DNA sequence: TGCAGTGCTAGCTTGTACACTGAAGCTTTCTTT.